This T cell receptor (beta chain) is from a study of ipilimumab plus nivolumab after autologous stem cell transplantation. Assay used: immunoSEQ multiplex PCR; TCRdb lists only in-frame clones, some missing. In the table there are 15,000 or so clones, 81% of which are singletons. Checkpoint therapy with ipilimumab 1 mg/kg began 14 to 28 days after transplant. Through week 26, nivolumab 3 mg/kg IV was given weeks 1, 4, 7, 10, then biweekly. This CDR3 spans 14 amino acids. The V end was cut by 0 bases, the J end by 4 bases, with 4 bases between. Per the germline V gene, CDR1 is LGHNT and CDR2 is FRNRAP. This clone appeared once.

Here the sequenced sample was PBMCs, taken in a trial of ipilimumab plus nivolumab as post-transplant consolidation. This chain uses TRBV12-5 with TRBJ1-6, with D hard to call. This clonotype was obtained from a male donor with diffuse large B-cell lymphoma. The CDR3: CASGLVGYNSPLHF. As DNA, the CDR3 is TGTGCTAGTGGTTTGGTAGGATATAATTCACCCCTCCACTTT.